Sequencing of this T cell receptor (beta chain) was carried out in a study of CD8+ T cells in alopecia areata. V was pared by 2 bases and J by 5 bases, with 16 bases between. Germline CDR1 SGHVS, CDR2 FQNEAQ. CDR3 size: 15 residues. Extracted from the samples, RNA was reverse transcribed into cDNA to serve as the sequencing template. TCRdb keeps only in-frame clones here, not all; method: immunoSEQ multiplex PCR. The sample includes 120,000 to 150,000 clones, 62% seen only once; the top ten take 35% to 45%. The receptor was isolated from a human donor in good health. V and J are TRBV7-8 and TRBJ2-7; D unresolved. Sequences were obtained from CD8+ T cells sorted from blood. CDR3 residues: CASSLTGSLPHEQYF. CDR3 bases: TGTGCCAGCAGCTTAACCGGGTCCCTCCCCCACGAGCAGTACTTC.